In its sample, the clone carrying this T cell receptor (beta chain) was seen a few times. Its antigen remains unknown. Study-wide results and caveats: Greatest tumor Treg TCR overlap was with tumor naive CD4+ cells. Whole repertoires were not studied in the larger cohort, only one V-J beta rearrangement.

V gave up 7 bases and J gave up 0 bases; unmatched junction bases: 7. Per germline, CDR1 ENHRY and CDR2 SYGVKD. CDR3 length: 15 residues. Constant-region reverse primers amplified full-length variable regions, followed by semi-nested Nested Universal Primer A PCR. TCRdb ran MiXCR on the 5' RACE reads and lists one entry per CDR3 protein. The repertoire holds 35,000 to 50,000 distinct CDR3 sequences, approximately 30% seen once, with just over 4% in the top ten. What was sequenced was tumor-infiltrating memory CD4+ T cells sorted from the breast tumor. Described subset: memory CD4+ T cells, CD4+CD45RO+CD25-. The genes are TRBV10-3 and TRBJ2-5, with TRBD1 matching over 8 bases. The clonotype comes from a female donor with breast cancer. CDR3 nucleotides: TGTGCCATCAAACGGGGACAGGCATACCAAGAGACCCAGTACTTC. Protein product: CAIKRGQAYQETQYF.